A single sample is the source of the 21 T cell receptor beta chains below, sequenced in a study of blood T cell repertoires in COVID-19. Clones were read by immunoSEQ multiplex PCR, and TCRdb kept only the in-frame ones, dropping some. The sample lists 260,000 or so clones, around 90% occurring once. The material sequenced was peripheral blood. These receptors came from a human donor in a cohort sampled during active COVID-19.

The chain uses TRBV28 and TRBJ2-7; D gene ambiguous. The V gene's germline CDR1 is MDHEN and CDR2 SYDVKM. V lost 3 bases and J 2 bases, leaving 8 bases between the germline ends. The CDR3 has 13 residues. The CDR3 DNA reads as TGTGCCAGCAGTTTCCAGATACCCTACGAGCAGTACTTC. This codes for CASSFQIPYEQYF.

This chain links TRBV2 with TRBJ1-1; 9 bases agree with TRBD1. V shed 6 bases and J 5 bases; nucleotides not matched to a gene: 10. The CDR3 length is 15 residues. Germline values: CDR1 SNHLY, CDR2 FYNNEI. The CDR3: CASSQMGTGRTEAFF. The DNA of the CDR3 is TGTGCCAGCAGCCAAATGGGGACAGGGCGGACTGAAGCTTTCTTT.

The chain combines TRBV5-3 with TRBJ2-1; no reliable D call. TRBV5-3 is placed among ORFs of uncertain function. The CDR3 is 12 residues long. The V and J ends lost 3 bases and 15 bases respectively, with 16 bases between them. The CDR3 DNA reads TGTGCCAGAAGCTCACATATCTCTCAGCGGTTCTTC. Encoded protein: CARSSHISQRFF.

The CDR3 loop reads CASSYSPVTNEKLFF. The CDR3 region has the DNA TGTGCCAGCAGTTACTCCCCTGTGACTAATGAAAAACTGTTTTTT. The chain joins TRBV6-5 to TRBJ1-4, with no clear D. This CDR3 region has 15 residues. The germline V gene encodes CDR1 MNHEY and CDR2 SVGAGI. Trimming took off 0 bases at V and 2 bases at J, with 7 bases between the two ends.

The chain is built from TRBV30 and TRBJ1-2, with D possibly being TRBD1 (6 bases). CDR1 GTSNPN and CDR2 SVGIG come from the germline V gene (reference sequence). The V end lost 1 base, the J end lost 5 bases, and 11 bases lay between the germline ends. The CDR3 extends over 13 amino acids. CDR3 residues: CAWSGGRGYGYTF. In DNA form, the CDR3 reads TGTGCCTGGAGTGGGGGGAGGGGGTATGGCTACACCTTC.

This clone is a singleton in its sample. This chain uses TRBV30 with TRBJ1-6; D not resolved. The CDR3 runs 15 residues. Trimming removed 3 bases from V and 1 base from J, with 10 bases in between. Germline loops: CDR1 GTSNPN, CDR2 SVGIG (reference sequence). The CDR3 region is CAWRPGGSYNSPLHF. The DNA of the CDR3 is TGTGCCTGGAGGCCCGGAGGGTCCTATAATTCACCCCTCCACTTT.

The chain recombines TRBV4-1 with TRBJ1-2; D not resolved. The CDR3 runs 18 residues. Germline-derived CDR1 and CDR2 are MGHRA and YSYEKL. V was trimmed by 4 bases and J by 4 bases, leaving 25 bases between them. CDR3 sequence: CASSPSQAPIFLAYGYTF. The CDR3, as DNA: TGCGCCAGCAGCCCCTCGCAGGCCCCCATCTTCCTCGCCTATGGCTACACCTTC.

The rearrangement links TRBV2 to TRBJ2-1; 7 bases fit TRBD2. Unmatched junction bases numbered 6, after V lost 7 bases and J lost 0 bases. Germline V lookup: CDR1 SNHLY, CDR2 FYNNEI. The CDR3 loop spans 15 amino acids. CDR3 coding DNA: TGTGCCAGCAATACCGGGGGGACCTCCTACAATGAGCAGTTCTTC. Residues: CASNTGGTSYNEQFF.

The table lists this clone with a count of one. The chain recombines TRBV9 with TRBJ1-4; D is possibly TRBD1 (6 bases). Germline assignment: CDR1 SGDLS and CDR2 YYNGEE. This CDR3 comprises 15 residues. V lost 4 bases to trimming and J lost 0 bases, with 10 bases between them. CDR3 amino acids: CASSLQGATNEKLFF. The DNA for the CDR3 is TGTGCCAGCAGCCTACAGGGAGCAACTAATGAAAAACTGTTTTTT.

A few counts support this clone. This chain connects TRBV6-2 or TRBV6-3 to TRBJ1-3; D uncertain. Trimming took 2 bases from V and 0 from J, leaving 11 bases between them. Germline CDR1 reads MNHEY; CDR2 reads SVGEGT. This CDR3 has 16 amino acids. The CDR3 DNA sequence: TGTGCCAGCAGTTACCCGACTGCCCTCTCTGGAAACACCATATATTTT. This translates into CASSYPTALSGNTIYF.

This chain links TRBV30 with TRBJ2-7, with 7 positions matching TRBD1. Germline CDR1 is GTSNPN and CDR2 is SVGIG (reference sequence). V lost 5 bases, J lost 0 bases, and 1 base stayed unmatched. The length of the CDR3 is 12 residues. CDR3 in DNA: TGTGCCTGGGACAGGGCCTCCTACGAGCAGTACTTC. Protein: CAWDRASYEQYF.

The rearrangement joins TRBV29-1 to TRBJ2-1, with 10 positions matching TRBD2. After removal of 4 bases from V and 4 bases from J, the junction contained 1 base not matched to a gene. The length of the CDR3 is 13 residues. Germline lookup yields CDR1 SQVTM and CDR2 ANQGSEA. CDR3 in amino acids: CSVGTSGYNEQFF. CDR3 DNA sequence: TGCAGCGTTGGGACTAGCGGTTACAATGAGCAGTTCTTC.

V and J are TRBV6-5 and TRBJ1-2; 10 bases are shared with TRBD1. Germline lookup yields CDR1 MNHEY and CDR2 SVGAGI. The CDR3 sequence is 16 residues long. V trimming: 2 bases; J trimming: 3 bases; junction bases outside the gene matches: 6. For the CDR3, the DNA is TGTGCCAGCAGTTACACCGACAGGGGGCAAGACTATGGCTACACCTTC. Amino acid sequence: CASSYTDRGQDYGYTF.

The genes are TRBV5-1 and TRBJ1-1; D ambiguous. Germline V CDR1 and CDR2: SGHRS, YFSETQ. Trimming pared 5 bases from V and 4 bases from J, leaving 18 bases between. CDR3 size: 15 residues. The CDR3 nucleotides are TGCGCCAGCAGTTCCCGGGGTGAATTCTTCACTGAAGCTTTCTTT. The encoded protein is CASSSRGEFFTEAFF.

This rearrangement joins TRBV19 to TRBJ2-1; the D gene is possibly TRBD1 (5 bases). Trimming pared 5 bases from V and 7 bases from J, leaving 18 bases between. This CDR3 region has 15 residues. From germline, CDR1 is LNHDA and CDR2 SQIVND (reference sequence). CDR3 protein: CASSHRQTDLNEQFF. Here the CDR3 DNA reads TGTGCCAGTAGTCATCGACAGACAGACTTGAATGAGCAGTTCTTC.

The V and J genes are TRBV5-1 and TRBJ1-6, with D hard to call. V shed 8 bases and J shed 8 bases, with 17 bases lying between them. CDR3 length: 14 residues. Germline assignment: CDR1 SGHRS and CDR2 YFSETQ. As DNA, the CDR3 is TGCGCCAGTTCACCGCAAGCCCGGGATTCACCCCTCCACTTT. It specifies CASSPQARDSPLHF.

The CDR3 nucleotides are TGTGCCAGCAGTCCCTTGAGGGCAGGGGGAATGAACACTGAAGCTTTCTTT. It specifies CASSPLRAGGMNTEAFF. The chain recombines TRBV6-2 or TRBV6-3 with TRBJ1-1; 7 bases are shared with TRBD1. V lost 5 bases and J lost 0; bases outside the gene matches: 12. The CDR3 has 17 residues. Germline CDR1 is MNHEY and CDR2 is SVGEGT.

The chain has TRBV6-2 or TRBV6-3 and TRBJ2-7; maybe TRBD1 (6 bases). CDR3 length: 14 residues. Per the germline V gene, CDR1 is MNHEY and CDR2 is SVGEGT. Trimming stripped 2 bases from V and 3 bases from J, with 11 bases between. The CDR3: CASSYGQGHYEQYF. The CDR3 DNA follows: TGTGCCAGCAGTTACGGCCAGGGGCACTACGAGCAGTACTTC.

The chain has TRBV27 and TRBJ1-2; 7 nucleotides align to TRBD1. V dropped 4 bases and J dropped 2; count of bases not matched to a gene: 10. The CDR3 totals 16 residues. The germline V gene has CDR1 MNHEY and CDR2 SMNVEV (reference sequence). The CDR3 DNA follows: TGTGCCAGCAGTTCCTACAGGGGTTCGGGGAACTATGGCTACACCTTC. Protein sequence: CASSSYRGSGNYGYTF.

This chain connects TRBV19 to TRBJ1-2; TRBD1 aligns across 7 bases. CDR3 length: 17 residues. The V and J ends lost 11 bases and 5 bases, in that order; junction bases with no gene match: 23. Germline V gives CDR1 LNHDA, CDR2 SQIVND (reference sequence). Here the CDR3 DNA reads TGTGCCGTGGGGTCTAAGGGGGCGCAAAGGCCTCCGTATGGCTACACCTTC. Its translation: CAVGSKGAQRPPYGYTF.

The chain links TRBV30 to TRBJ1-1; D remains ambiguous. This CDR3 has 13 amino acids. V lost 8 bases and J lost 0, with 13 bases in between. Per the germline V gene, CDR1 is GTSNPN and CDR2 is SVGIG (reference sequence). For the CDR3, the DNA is TGTGCCCAGCGGGTTGATTTGAACACTGAAGCTTTCTTT. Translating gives CAQRVDLNTEAFF.